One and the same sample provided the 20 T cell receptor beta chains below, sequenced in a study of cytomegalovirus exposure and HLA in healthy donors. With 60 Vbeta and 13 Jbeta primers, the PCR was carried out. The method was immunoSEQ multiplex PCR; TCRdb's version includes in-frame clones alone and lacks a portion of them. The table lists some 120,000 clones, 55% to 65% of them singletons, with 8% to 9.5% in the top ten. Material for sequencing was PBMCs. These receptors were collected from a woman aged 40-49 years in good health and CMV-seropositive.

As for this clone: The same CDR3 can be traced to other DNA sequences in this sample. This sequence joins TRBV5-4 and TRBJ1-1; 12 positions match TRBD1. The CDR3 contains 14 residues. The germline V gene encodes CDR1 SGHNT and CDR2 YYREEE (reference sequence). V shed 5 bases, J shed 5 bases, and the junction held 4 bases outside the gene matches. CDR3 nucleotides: TGTGCCAGCAGTCGGGACAGGGGGCGAACTGAAGCTTTCTTT. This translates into CASSRDRGRTEAFF. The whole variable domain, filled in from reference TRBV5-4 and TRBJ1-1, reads ETGVTQSPTHLIKTRGQQVTLRCSSQSGHNTVSWYQQALGQGPQFIFQYYREEENGRGNFPPRFSGLQFPNYSSELNVNALELDDSALYLCASSRDRGRTEAFFGQGTRLTVV.

The CDR3 is CASSPGGWANVLTF. As DNA, the CDR3 is TGTGCCAGCAGCCCGGGAGGTTGGGCCAACGTCCTGACTTTC. The chain has TRBV7-3 and TRBJ2-6; 7 nucleotides agree with TRBD2. J was trimmed by 5 bases and V by 5 bases; bases with no gene match: 3. The CDR3 extends over 14 amino acids. The germline CDR1 and CDR2 sequences are SGHTA and FQGTGA.

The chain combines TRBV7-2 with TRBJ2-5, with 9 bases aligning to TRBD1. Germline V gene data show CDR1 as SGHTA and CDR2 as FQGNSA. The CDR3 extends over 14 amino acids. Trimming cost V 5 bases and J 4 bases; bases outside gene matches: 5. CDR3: CASSRQGGVETQYF. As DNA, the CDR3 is TGTGCCAGCAGCCGACAGGGGGGGGTAGAGACCCAGTACTTC.

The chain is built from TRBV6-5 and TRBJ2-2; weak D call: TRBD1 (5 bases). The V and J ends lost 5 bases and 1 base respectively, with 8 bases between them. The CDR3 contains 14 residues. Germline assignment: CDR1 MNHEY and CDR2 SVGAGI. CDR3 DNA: TGTGCCAGCAGTCGAGGACAGAACACCGGGGAGCTGTTTTTT. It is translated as CASSRGQNTGELFF.

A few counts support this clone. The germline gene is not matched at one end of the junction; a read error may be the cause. Here the CDR3 reads CASSDSVLAKTGELFF. The CDR3 DNA follows: TGTGCCAGCAGTGACTCGGTGCTAGCGAAAACCGGGGAGCTGTTTTTT. The chain carries TRBV6-4 and TRBJ2-2, with D maybe TRBD2 (6 bases). CDR1 and CDR2 from the germline V gene are MRHNA and SNTAGT. There are 16 residues in the CDR3.

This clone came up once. CDR3 sequence reads: CASSLTGGVYTEAFF. The CDR3, as DNA: TGTGCCAGCAGCCTTACAGGGGGCGTCTACACTGAAGCTTTCTTT. This chain joins TRBV7-8 and TRBJ1-1; 9 bases agree with TRBD1. Germline lookup yields CDR1 SGHVS and CDR2 FQNEAQ. CDR3 length equals 15 residues. J gave up 3 bases and V 5 bases, and 7 bases lay outside the gene matches.

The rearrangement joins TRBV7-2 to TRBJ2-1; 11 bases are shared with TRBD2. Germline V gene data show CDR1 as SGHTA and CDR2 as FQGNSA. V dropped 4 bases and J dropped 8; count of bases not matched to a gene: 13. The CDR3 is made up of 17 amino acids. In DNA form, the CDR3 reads TGTGCCAGCAGCTCCTCCACCACTAGCGGGAGTGTCGATGAGCAGTTCTTC. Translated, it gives CASSSSTTSGSVDEQFF.

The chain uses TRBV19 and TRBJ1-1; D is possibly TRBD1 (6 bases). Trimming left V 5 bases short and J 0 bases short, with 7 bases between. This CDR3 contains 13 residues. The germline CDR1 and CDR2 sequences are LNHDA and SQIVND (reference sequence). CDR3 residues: CASSYRVNTEAFF. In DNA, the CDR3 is TGTGCCAGTAGTTACAGGGTGAACACTGAAGCTTTCTTT.

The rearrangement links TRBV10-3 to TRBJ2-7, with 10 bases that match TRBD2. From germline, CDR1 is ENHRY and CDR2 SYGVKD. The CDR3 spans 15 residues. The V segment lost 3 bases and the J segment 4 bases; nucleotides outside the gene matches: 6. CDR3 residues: CAISDRASGRYEQYF. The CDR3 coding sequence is TGTGCCATCAGTGACAGGGCTAGCGGGAGATACGAGCAGTACTTC.

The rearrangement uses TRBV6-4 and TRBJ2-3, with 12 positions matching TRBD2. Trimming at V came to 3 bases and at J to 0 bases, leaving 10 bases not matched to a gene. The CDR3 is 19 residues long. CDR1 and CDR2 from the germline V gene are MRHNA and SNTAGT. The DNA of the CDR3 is TGTGCCAGCAGTGATTGGCCCTCGACTAGCGGGAGAAGCACAGATACGCAGTATTTT. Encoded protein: CASSDWPSTSGRSTDTQYF.

This CDR3 reads CASSLGLAGLAEQFF. CDR3 coding DNA: TGTGCCAGCAGCCTGGGACTAGCGGGATTGGCTGAGCAGTTCTTC. This chain connects TRBV5-8 to TRBJ2-1, with 13 bases identical to TRBD2. This CDR3 region has 15 residues. Germline V lookup: CDR1 SGHTS, CDR2 YDEGEE. V was clipped by 4 bases and J by 9 bases; unmatched bases: 7.

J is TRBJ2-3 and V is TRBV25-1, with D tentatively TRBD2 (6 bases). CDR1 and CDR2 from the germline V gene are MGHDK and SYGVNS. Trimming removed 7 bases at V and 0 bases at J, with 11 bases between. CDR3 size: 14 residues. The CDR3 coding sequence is TGTGCCAGCAAGGGGAGCGGGAGCACAGATACGCAGTATTTT. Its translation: CASKGSGSTDTQYF.

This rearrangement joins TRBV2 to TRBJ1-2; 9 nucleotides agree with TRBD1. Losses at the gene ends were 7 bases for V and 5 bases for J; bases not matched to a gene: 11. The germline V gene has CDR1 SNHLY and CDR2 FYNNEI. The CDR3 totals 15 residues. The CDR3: CASTEGDRAVYGYTF. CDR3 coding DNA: TGTGCCAGCACCGAAGGGGACAGGGCCGTATATGGCTACACCTTC.

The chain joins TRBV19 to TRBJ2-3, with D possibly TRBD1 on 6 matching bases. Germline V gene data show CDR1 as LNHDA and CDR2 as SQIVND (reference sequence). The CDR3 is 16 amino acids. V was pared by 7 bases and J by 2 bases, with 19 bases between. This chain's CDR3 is CASNTGGQINTDTQYF. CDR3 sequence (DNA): TGTGCCAGTAATACTGGAGGACAGATTAACACAGATACGCAGTATTTT.

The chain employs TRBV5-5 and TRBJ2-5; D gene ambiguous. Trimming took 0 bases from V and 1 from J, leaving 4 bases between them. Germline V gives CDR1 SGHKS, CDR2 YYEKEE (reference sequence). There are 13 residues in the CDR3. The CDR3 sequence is CASSLAFQETQYF. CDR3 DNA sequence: TGTGCCAGCAGCTTGGCGTTCCAAGAGACCCAGTACTTC.

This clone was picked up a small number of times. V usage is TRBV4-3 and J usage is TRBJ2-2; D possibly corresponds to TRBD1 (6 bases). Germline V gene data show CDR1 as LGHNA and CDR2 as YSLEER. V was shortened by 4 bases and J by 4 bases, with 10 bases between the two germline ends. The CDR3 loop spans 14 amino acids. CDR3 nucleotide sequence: TGCGCCAGCAGCCGGGGGCCCATCACCGGGGAGCTGTTTTTT. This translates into CASSRGPITGELFF.

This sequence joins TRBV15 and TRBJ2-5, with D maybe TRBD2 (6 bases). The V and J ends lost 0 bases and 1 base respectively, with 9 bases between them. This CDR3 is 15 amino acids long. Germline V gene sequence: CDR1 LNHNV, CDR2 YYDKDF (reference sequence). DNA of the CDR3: TGTGCCACCAGCAGAGATCAGACTAGCCAAGAGACCCAGTACTTC. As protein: CATSRDQTSQETQYF.

The CDR3 sequence is CASSQRATSGVDPYEQYF. The CDR3 nucleotides are TGCGCCAGCAGCCAACGGGCAACTAGCGGGGTAGACCCGTACGAGCAGTACTTC. The chain uses TRBV4-3 and TRBJ2-7; 10 bases are a match to TRBD2. This CDR3 spans 18 amino acids. The V gene's germline CDR1 is LGHNA and CDR2 YSLEER. J gave up 4 bases and V 2 bases, and 14 bases lay outside the gene matches.

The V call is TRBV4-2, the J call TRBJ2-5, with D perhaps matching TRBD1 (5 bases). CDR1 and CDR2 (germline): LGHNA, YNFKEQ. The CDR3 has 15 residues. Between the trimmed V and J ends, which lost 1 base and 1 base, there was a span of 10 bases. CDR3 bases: TGTGCCAGCAGCCAAGGAACAGGTACCCAAGAGACCCAGTACTTC. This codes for CASSQGTGTQETQYF.

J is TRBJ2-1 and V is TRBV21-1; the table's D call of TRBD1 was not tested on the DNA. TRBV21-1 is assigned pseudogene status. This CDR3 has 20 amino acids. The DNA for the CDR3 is TGTGCCAGCAGCCACTCCCTCCGGGACAGGGGTCCCTTATCCTACAATGAGCAGTTCTTC. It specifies CASSHSLRDRGPLSYNEQFF.